These 32 T cell receptor beta chains share one sample of origin, sequenced in a study of blood T cell repertoires in COVID-19. Produced via immunoSEQ multiplex PCR; TCRdb's table is partial and in-frame only. In the table there are around 43,000 clones, around 86% of which are singletons. Sequencing input: peripheral blood. The receptors stem from a man aged 45-65 years with active COVID-19.

The chain employs TRBV5-1 and TRBJ1-1, with TRBD1 matching over 9 bases. Losses at the gene ends were 0 bases for V and 8 bases for J; bases not matched to a gene: 8. The CDR3 is 15 residues long. From germline, CDR1 is SGHRS and CDR2 YFSETQ. CDR3 protein: CASSLADRGSVEAFF. DNA for the CDR3: TGCGCCAGCAGCTTGGCGGACAGGGGCTCTGTGGAAGCTTTCTTT.

This rearrangement joins TRBV7-2 to TRBJ2-5; D uncertain. CDR3 length: 13 amino acids. Trimming removed 0 bases from V and 5 bases from J, with 7 bases in between. CDR1 and CDR2 from the germline V gene are SGHTA and FQGNSA. Here the CDR3 DNA reads TGTGCCAGCAGCTTAGCCGTTCCGGAGACCCAGTACTTC. Residues: CASSLAVPETQYF.

CDR3 loop: CASSQGVNEQYF. The CDR3 nucleotides read TGTGCCAGCAGCCAAGGAGTAAACGAGCAGTACTTC. The V and J genes are TRBV3-1 (or the pseudogene TRBV3-2) and TRBJ2-7, with D unresolved. The germline V gene encodes CDR1 LGHDT and CDR2 YNNKEL (reference sequence). The V gene lost 1 base and the J gene lost 5 bases, with 6 bases spanning the gap. The CDR3 runs 12 residues.

The rearrangement joins TRBV5-4 to TRBJ2-7; the D is unclear. In germline, CDR1 is SGHNT, CDR2 YYREEE (reference sequence). The CDR3 is 15 residues long. V was cut by 5 bases and J by 1 base, with 16 bases left in between. The CDR3 sequence: CASRVDLPRSYEQYF. Written as DNA, the CDR3 is TGTGCCAGCAGAGTTGACTTACCACGATCCTACGAGCAGTACTTC.

This chain joins TRBV6-1 and TRBJ2-1; D is possibly TRBD1 (5 bases). Germline values: CDR1 MNHNS, CDR2 SASEGT. The CDR3 length is 15 residues. Deletions cut 0 bases from V and 9 bases from J, with 15 bases between. CDR3 coding DNA: TGTGCCAGCAGTGAAGCAGGGGCGAGCGCCAGTGAGCAGTTCTTC. Translating it yields CASSEAGASASEQFF.

This chain joins TRBV5-5 and TRBJ1-2; possibly TRBD1 for D (6 bases). Germline V CDR1 and CDR2: SGHKS, YYEKEE (reference sequence). The CDR3 spans 13 residues. Trimming cost V 4 bases and J 8 bases, with 15 bases left between them. The DNA for the CDR3 is TGTGCCAGCAGCGGACACAGGGACGGGGGCTACACCTTC. This gives the protein CASSGHRDGGYTF.

This sequence joins TRBV7-2 and TRBJ2-7; the D gene is possibly TRBD2 (6 bases). Germline lookup yields CDR1 SGHTA and CDR2 FQGNSA. This CDR3 is 17 amino acids long. V shed 3 bases and J shed 4 bases, with 22 bases lying between them. The CDR3 reads CASSLWGAAGKDYEQYF. The CDR3 DNA reads as TGTGCCAGCAGCTTGTGGGGAGCCGCGGGAAAGGATTACGAGCAGTACTTC.

This rearrangement joins TRBV12-3 or TRBV12-4 to TRBJ2-7; no firm D call. The CDR3 sequence is 13 residues long. The V gene lost 6 bases and the J gene lost 3 bases, with 12 bases spanning the gap. The CDR3 loop reads CASSSSVDYEQYF. CDR3 DNA sequence: TGTGCCAGCAGCTCTTCCGTAGACTACGAGCAGTACTTC.

This chain connects TRBV10-3 to TRBJ2-2; 8 nucleotides line up with TRBD1. V shed 4 bases, J shed 2 bases, and the junction held 6 bases outside the gene matches. The CDR3 contains 16 residues. The V gene's germline CDR1 is ENHRY and CDR2 SYGVKD. CDR3 sequence reads: CAISGGTGKNTGELFF. For the CDR3, the DNA is TGTGCCATCAGTGGGGGGACAGGAAAAAACACCGGGGAGCTGTTTTTT.

The chain carries TRBV3-1 (or the pseudogene TRBV3-2) and TRBJ2-7; possibly TRBD2 for D (6 bases). The CDR3 sequence is 15 residues long. Trimming left V 3 bases short and J 2 bases short, with 14 bases between. The germline V gene encodes CDR1 LGHDT and CDR2 YNNKEL (reference sequence). CDR3 sequence reads: CASSHWGVNAYEQYF. The CDR3, as DNA: TGTGCCAGCAGCCACTGGGGGGTGAATGCCTACGAGCAGTACTTC.

CDR3 sequence: CASRSTATNEKLFF. The DNA for the CDR3 is TGTGCCAGCCGGTCCACTGCAACTAATGAAAAACTGTTTTTT. This chain uses TRBV2 with TRBJ1-4, with D unresolved. V was cut by 8 bases and J by 0 bases, with 10 bases left in between. CDR1 is SNHLY, CDR2 FYNNEI, per germline. The CDR3 extends over 14 amino acids.

The chain links TRBV7-2 to TRBJ2-4; D is unresolved. Germline CDR1 SGHTA, CDR2 FQGNSA. V lost 1 base to trimming and J lost 0 bases, with 10 bases between them. This CDR3 region has 16 residues. CDR3 sequence reads: CASSLESDLAKNIQYF. The CDR3 nucleotides read TGTGCCAGCAGCTTAGAGTCAGATCTAGCCAAAAACATTCAGTACTTC.

V gene TRBV10-2 combines with J gene TRBJ2-1; 13 nucleotides match TRBD2. The CDR3 has 20 amino acids. Germline trimming cut 3 bases from V and 4 bases from J; bases unmatched to any gene: 15. Germline CDR1 is WSHSY and CDR2 is SAAADI. CDR3 residues: CASSDPELTSGRAEYNEQFF. In nucleotides, the CDR3 is TGCGCCAGCAGTGACCCCGAGTTAACTAGCGGGAGGGCCGAGTACAATGAGCAGTTCTTC.

This chain joins TRBV2 and TRBJ2-7; maybe TRBD1 (6 bases). Germline values: CDR1 SNHLY, CDR2 FYNNEI. Between the trimmed V and J ends, which lost 7 bases and 7 bases, there was a span of 11 bases. This CDR3 is built from 11 residues. The CDR3 coding sequence is TGTGCCAGCATGGGGGCTGGGGAGCAGTACTTC. Protein sequence: CASMGAGEQYF.

The chain employs TRBV29-1 and TRBJ2-1; D gene unclear. V lost 4 bases and J lost 7, with 17 bases in between. From germline, CDR1 is SQVTM and CDR2 ANQGSEA. The CDR3 totals 14 residues. The CDR3, as DNA: TGCAGCGTTGTCCCCCAAAGTCGCGTGAATGAGCAGTTCTTC. Encoded protein: CSVVPQSRVNEQFF.

V and J are TRBV4-1 and TRBJ1-2; 10 nucleotides align to TRBD1. V shed 4 bases and J 4 bases; nucleotides not matched to a gene: 6. CDR1 is MGHRA, CDR2 YSYEKL, per germline. The CDR3 is made up of 15 amino acids. CDR3: CASSPDRGQSYGYTF. CDR3 DNA: TGCGCCAGCAGCCCCGACAGGGGGCAGAGCTATGGCTACACCTTC.

The CDR3: CASSPQGPYEQYF. CDR3 DNA sequence: TGTGCCAGCAGTCCACAGGGCCCCTACGAGCAGTACTTC. V is TRBV27 and J is TRBJ2-7; maybe TRBD1 (6 bases). The V end lost 5 bases, the J end lost 2 bases, and 10 bases lay between the germline ends. The germline gives CDR1 MNHEY, CDR2 SMNVEV (reference sequence). The CDR3 runs to 13 residues.

The V gene is TRBV11-2, the J gene TRBJ2-1; 14 nucleotides align to TRBD2. Losses at the gene ends were 6 bases for V and 8 bases for J; bases not matched to a gene: 3. The CDR3 is 14 amino acids. Germline CDR1 and CDR2: SGHAT and FQNNGV. The CDR3 reads CASSGTSGSDEQFF. The CDR3 DNA reads TGTGCCAGCAGTGGGACTAGCGGGAGCGATGAGCAGTTCTTC.

The chain combines TRBV4-3 with TRBJ2-4; D is perhaps TRBD1 (6 bases). The germline CDR1 and CDR2 sequences are LGHNA and YSLEER. Trimming removed 0 bases at V and 6 bases at J, with 15 bases between. CDR3 length: 16 amino acids. The CDR3 DNA sequence: TGCGCCAGCAGCCAAGAGGGGGCCAGAGCCCTAAACATTCAGTACTTC. Translation gives CASSQEGARALNIQYF.

The rearrangement uses TRBV2 and TRBJ1-5, with D possibly TRBD1 on 6 matching bases. CDR1 is SNHLY, CDR2 FYNNEI, per germline. This CDR3 comprises 13 residues. Trimming pared 7 bases from V and 1 base from J, leaving 8 bases between. In DNA, the CDR3 is TGTGCCAGCACAGGGGCGAGCAATCAGCCCCAGCATTTT. This gives the protein CASTGASNQPQHF.

V is TRBV3-1 (or the pseudogene TRBV3-2) and J is TRBJ2-1, with D tentatively TRBD2 (6 bases). This CDR3 comprises 15 residues. The V gene lost 3 bases and the J gene lost 8 bases, with 17 bases spanning the gap. The germline V gene has CDR1 LGHDT and CDR2 YNNKEL (reference sequence). The CDR3 region is CASSHRAGRRDEQFF. In DNA, the CDR3 is TGTGCCAGCAGCCATCGGGCGGGAAGGAGAGATGAGCAGTTCTTC.

This chain joins TRBV2 and TRBJ2-5; TRBD2 matches 10 bases. The CDR3 loop spans 17 amino acids. In germline, CDR1 is SNHLY, CDR2 FYNNEI. After removal of 6 bases from V and 5 bases from J, the junction contained 15 bases not matched to a gene. CDR3 residues: CASSARGSAGGQETQYF. The CDR3 coding sequence is TGTGCCAGCAGCGCCCGTGGATCAGCGGGAGGGCAGGAGACCCAGTACTTC.

This clone came up once. The chain couples TRBV3-1 (or the pseudogene TRBV3-2) to TRBJ2-7, with 14 bases that match TRBD2. The germline gives CDR1 LGHDT, CDR2 YNNKEL (reference sequence). The CDR3 is 16 amino acids. J gave up 7 bases and V 1 base, and 6 bases lay outside the gene matches. CDR3 bases: TGTGCCAGCAGCCAAGCTGGACTAGCGGGAGGAGGGGAGCAGTACTTC. The encoded protein is CASSQAGLAGGGEQYF.

The rearrangement links TRBV10-1 to TRBJ2-7; 11 bases line up with TRBD2. Germline CDR1 WNHNN, CDR2 SYGVQD (reference sequence). This CDR3 is built from 15 residues. Trimming took 1 base from V and 3 from J; bases not matched to a gene: 2. The CDR3 region has the DNA TGCGCCAGCAGTGAGTTAGCGGGAGGGAGCTACGAGCAGTACTTC. This gives the protein CASSELAGGSYEQYF.

J is TRBJ2-3 and V is TRBV7-2; the match to TRBD2 covers 9 bases. J was trimmed by 4 bases and V by 5 bases; bases with no gene match: 10. The germline V gene has CDR1 SGHTA and CDR2 FQGNSA. The length of the CDR3 is 16 residues. The CDR3 coding sequence is TGTGCCAGCAGCCCCGGAAGCGGGGGGATAGCAGATACGCAGTATTTT. This sequence encodes CASSPGSGGIADTQYF. Combining the CDR3 with reference TRBV7-2 and TRBJ2-3 gives the whole variable domain GAGVSQSPSNKVTEKGKDVELRCDPISGHTALYWYRQSLGQGLEFLIYFQGNSAPDKSGLPSDRFSAERTGGSVSTLTIQRTQQEDSAVYLCASSPGSGGIADTQYFGPGTRLTVL.

This chain connects TRBV12-5 to TRBJ1-1; D gene ambiguous. Trimming cost V 4 bases and J 0 bases, with 3 bases left between them. Germline V lookup: CDR1 LGHNT, CDR2 FRNRAP. CDR3 size: 12 residues. CDR3 in amino acids: CASGYMNTEAFF. For the CDR3, the DNA is TGTGCTAGTGGTTACATGAACACTGAAGCTTTCTTT.

The V gene is TRBV5-6, the J gene TRBJ1-2; 8 bases align to TRBD1. The CDR3 is 15 residues long. Germline trimming cut 4 bases from V and 4 bases from J; bases unmatched to any gene: 9. CDR1 is SGHDT, CDR2 YYEEEE, per germline. CDR3 bases: TGTGCCAGCAGCCTTTGGACAGGGAGAACCTATGGCTACACCTTC. The encoded protein is CASSLWTGRTYGYTF.

This clone was seen a single time. The chain carries TRBV4-2 and TRBJ2-3; TRBD2 matches 7 bases. The CDR3 is 14 amino acids. V lost 5 bases, J lost 3 bases, and 5 bases stayed unmatched. Germline V gives CDR1 LGHNA, CDR2 YNFKEQ. The CDR3 loop is CASSGAGLTDTQYF. The CDR3 DNA is TGTGCCAGCAGCGGAGCGGGATTAACAGATACGCAGTATTTT.

As for this clone: The junction does not match germline at one end; this may be a read error. V gene TRBV28 combines with J gene TRBJ2-7, with D hard to call. CDR3 length: 11 amino acids. Germline V lookup: CDR1 MDHEN, CDR2 SYDVKM. CDR3 protein: CASSFSHEQYF. CDR3 nucleotide sequence: TGTGCCAGCAGTTTCTCCCACGAGCAGTACTTC.

This sequence joins TRBV28 and TRBJ2-2, with TRBD2 matching over 16 bases. Trimming cost V 5 bases and J 5 bases; bases outside gene matches: 8. The CDR3 consists of 18 residues. Per germline, CDR1 MDHEN and CDR2 SYDVKM. The CDR3 region is CASSPGLAGGPRTGELFF. For the CDR3, the DNA is TGTGCCAGCAGTCCGGGACTAGCGGGAGGGCCAAGGACCGGGGAGCTGTTTTTT.

This clone was seen just once. The chain recombines TRBV14 with TRBJ1-6; D is possibly TRBD1 (5 bases). This CDR3 contains 14 residues. Germline loops: CDR1 SGHDN, CDR2 FVKESK. Trimming stripped 0 bases from V and 7 bases from J, with 7 bases between. The CDR3 nucleotides read TGTGCCAGCAGCCAAGAGACAGCAAATTCACCCCTCCACTTT. Its protein is CASSQETANSPLHF. Using reference TRBV14 and TRBJ1-6 for the parts outside the CDR3, the full variable domain is EAGVTQFPSHSVIEKGQTVTLRCDPISGHDNLYWYRRVMGKEIKFLLHFVKESKQDESGMPNNRFLAERTGGTYSTLKVQPAELEDSGVYFCASSQETANSPLHFGNGTRLTVT.

The chain uses TRBV10-3 and TRBJ2-2; TRBD2 aligns across 7 bases. This CDR3 is 16 amino acids long. Looked up from germline, CDR1 is ENHRY and CDR2 is SYGVKD. V was clipped by 6 bases and J by 4 bases; unmatched bases: 11. The CDR3 reads CAIRYGLEGGTGELFF. CDR3 DNA sequence: TGTGCCATCAGATACGGACTAGAGGGCGGCACCGGGGAGCTGTTTTTT.